The rows below give T cell receptor beta chains drawn from one sample of a study of cytomegalovirus exposure and HLA in healthy donors. The protocol was immunoSEQ multiplex PCR, while the TCRdb copy is restricted to in-frame clones and leaves out a portion. The record lists over 100,000 clones, of which the ten most abundant hold roughly 1.7%. The material sequenced was PBMCs. The source is a young man in good health and CMV-seronegative. CDR3s include the opening cysteine and the closing phenylalanine or tryptophan. A D gene is named only where the DNA matches it firmly. Some rows mark clone size as missing; the rest say once, few, many or name a class of expanded clone.

V: TRBV6-5; D: .; J: TRBJ2-2; size: .; CDR3: CASSSFGVMPTGELFF; DNA: TGTGCCAGCAGTTCGTTCGGGGTTATGCCCACCGGGGAGCTGTTTTTT
V: TRBV19; D: .; J: TRBJ1-1; size: .; CDR3: CASSILQNMNTEAFF; DNA: TGTGCCAGTAGTATACTACAGAACATGAACACTGAAGCTTTCTTT
V: TRBV7-9; D: .; J: TRBJ2-7; size: .; CDR3: CASSLAVASYEQYF; DNA: TGTGCCAGCAGCTTAGCAGTGGCCTCCTACGAGCAGTACTTC
V: TRBV4-3; D: .; J: TRBJ1-3; size: .; CDR3: CASSQDRMGSSGNTIYF; DNA: TGCGCCAGCAGCCAAGATCGGATGGGCAGCTCTGGAAACACCATATATTTT
V: TRBV19; D: TRBD1; J: TRBJ2-1; size: .; CDR3: CASSIDLDRGREQFF; DNA: TGTGCCAGTAGTATAGATTTGGACAGGGGTCGTGAGCAGTTCTTC
V: TRBV5-6; D: TRBD2; J: TRBJ2-5; size: .; CDR3: CASSPWTRETQYF; DNA: TGTGCCAGCAGCCCCTGGACTAGAGAGACCCAGTACTTC
V: TRBV6-5; D: TRBD1; J: TRBJ1-5; size: .; CDR3: CASSQDRGFDQPQHF; DNA: TGTGCCAGCAGTCAAGACAGGGGATTCGATCAGCCCCAGCATTTT
V: TRBV7-9; D: TRBD2; J: TRBJ2-7; size: .; CDR3: CASSWGGSYEQYF; DNA: TGTGCCAGCAGTTGGGGGGGCTCCTACGAGCAGTACTTC
V: TRBV27; D: .; J: TRBJ2-3; size: .; CDR3: CASSPLTSTDTQYF; DNA: TGTGCCAGCAGTCCTCTGACTAGCACAGATACGCAGTATTTT
V: TRBV7-2; D: .; J: TRBJ1-5; size: .; CDR3: CASSLFYSNQPQHF; DNA: TGTGCCAGCAGCTTATTCTATAGCAATCAGCCCCAGCATTTT
V: TRBV9; D: .; J: TRBJ1-5; size: .; CDR3: CASSAGAENSPYQPQHF; DNA: TGTGCCAGCAGCGCAGGGGCCGAAAACTCCCCGTATCAGCCCCAGCATTTT
V: TRBV29-1; D: TRBD1; J: TRBJ1-1; size: .; CDR3: CSGYPGQMNTEAFF; DNA: TGCAGCGGATACCCGGGACAGATGAACACTGAAGCTTTCTTT
V: TRBV6-5; D: TRBD1; J: TRBJ2-5; size: .; CDR3: CASRPTGAETQYF; DNA: TGTGCCAGCAGGCCGACAGGGGCCGAGACCCAGTACTTC
V: TRBV19; D: .; J: TRBJ1-5; size: .; CDR3: CASSGLGGSNQPQHF; DNA: TGTGCCAGTAGTGGCCTTGGGGGGAGCAATCAGCCCCAGCATTTT
V: TRBV7-2; D: TRBD2; J: TRBJ2-5; size: .; CDR3: CASSWPVSGVETQYF; DNA: TGTGCCAGCAGCTGGCCCGTTAGCGGGGTTGAGACCCAGTACTTC
V: TRBV7-3; D: .; J: TRBJ2-5; size: .; CDR3: CASSPRGGTETQYF; DNA: TGTGCCAGCAGCCCAAGGGGGGGCACAGAGACCCAGTACTTC
V: TRBV5-1; D: .; J: TRBJ1-2; size: .; CDR3: CASSPKINSYTNYGYTF; DNA: TGCGCCAGCAGCCCGAAAATTAACAGCTATACTAACTATGGCTACACCTTC
V: TRBV6-5; D: TRBD2; J: TRBJ2-7; size: .; CDR3: CASSPPSGSSYEQYF; DNA: TGTGCCAGCAGCCCCCCTAGCGGAAGCTCCTACGAGCAGTACTTC
V: TRBV4-2; D: .; J: TRBJ1-5; size: .; CDR3: CASSQEKLQLNQPQHF; DNA: TGTGCCAGCAGCCAAGAGAAGTTACAGCTCAATCAGCCCCAGCATTTT
V: TRBV10-3; D: .; J: TRBJ1-5; size: .; CDR3: CAMGQGGQPQHF; DNA: TGTGCCATGGGGCAGGGCGGTCAGCCCCAGCATTTT
V: TRBV19; D: .; J: TRBJ1-3; size: .; CDR3: CASRGSGRSGNTIYF; DNA: TGTGCCAGCCGCGGGAGTGGGCGCTCTGGAAACACCATATATTTT
V: TRBV9; D: .; J: TRBJ2-7; size: .; CDR3: CASSSRGEQYF; DNA: TGTGCCAGCAGCTCACGCGGCGAGCAGTACTTC
V: TRBV9; D: .; J: TRBJ2-3; size: .; CDR3: CASSPSRRLGLHADTQYF; DNA: TGTGCCAGCAGCCCCTCAAGAAGGTTGGGACTCCACGCAGATACGCAGTATTTT
V: TRBV5-1; D: TRBD2; J: TRBJ2-3; size: .; CDR3: CASSSGTSGGSDTQYF; DNA: TGCGCCAGCAGCTCCGGGACTAGCGGGGGTTCAGATACGCAGTATTTT
V: TRBV28; D: TRBD1; J: TRBJ1-5; size: .; CDR3: CASSLEDRRQPQHF; DNA: TGTGCCAGCAGTTTAGAGGACAGGCGGCAGCCCCAGCATTTT
V: TRBV28; D: TRBD1; J: TRBJ1-4; size: .; CDR3: CASSFPTGTGGSEKLFF; DNA: TGTGCCAGCAGTTTTCCAACTGGGACAGGGGGTAGCGAAAAACTGTTTTTT
V: TRBV29-1; D: .; J: TRBJ1-5; size: .; CDR3: CSVGGQFNQPQHF; DNA: TGCAGCGTTGGTGGGCAGTTCAATCAGCCCCAGCATTTT
V: TRBV28; D: .; J: TRBJ1-1; size: .; CDR3: CASSFKGRATEAFF; DNA: TGTGCCAGCAGTTTCAAGGGGAGGGCCACTGAAGCTTTCTTT
V: TRBV6-1; D: .; J: TRBJ1-1; size: medium-sized; CDR3: CASSEAGGTEAFF; DNA: TGTGCCAGCAGTGAAGCCGGGGGAACTGAAGCTTTCTTT
V: TRBV27; D: .; J: TRBJ1-1; size: .; CDR3: CASSLSAGPGTEAFF; DNA: TGTGCCAGCAGTTTATCGGCAGGCCCGGGGACTGAAGCTTTCTTT
V: TRBV9; D: .; J: TRBJ2-3; size: .; CDR3: CASSVDGAWADTQYF; DNA: TGTGCCAGCAGCGTAGACGGAGCATGGGCAGATACGCAGTATTTT
V: TRBV29-1; D: TRBD1; J: TRBJ2-7; size: .; CDR3: CSVDGQGLSYEQYF; DNA: TGCAGCGTTGATGGACAGGGCCTCTCCTACGAGCAGTACTTC
V: TRBV7-9; D: TRBD1; J: TRBJ1-4; size: .; CDR3: CASRVTGGTNEKLFF; DNA: TGTGCCAGCAGGGTCACAGGGGGGACAAATGAAAAACTGTTTTTT
V: TRBV27; D: TRBD1; J: TRBJ2-5; size: .; CDR3: CASSRDRGETQYF; DNA: TGTGCCAGCAGCCGGGACAGGGGAGAGACCCAGTACTTC
V: TRBV28; D: TRBD1; J: TRBJ1-1; size: .; CDR3: CASSRGQTVEAFF; DNA: TGTGCCAGCAGTAGGGGACAGACGGTAGAAGCTTTCTTT
V: TRBV7-9; D: .; J: TRBJ2-2; size: .; CDR3: CARTTGTGELFF; DNA: TGTGCCAGGACAACAGGGACCGGGGAGCTGTTTTTT
V: TRBV7-9; D: TRBD1; J: TRBJ2-5; size: .; CDR3: CASSSYRGLGAQYF; DNA: TGTGCCAGCAGCTCCTACAGGGGGCTGGGGGCCCAGTACTTC
V: TRBV11-2; D: .; J: TRBJ2-3; size: .; CDR3: CASSLTERVGNRRTDTQYF; DNA: TGTGCCAGCAGCTTAACCGAGAGGGTCGGGAATCGTAGGACAGATACGCAGTATTTT
V: TRBV4-3; D: .; J: TRBJ2-7; size: .; CDR3: CASSQDSPGLGYEQYF; DNA: TGCGCCAGCAGCCAAGATTCCCCGGGACTTGGCTACGAGCAGTACTTC
V: TRBV7-2; D: TRBD1; J: TRBJ1-2; size: .; CDR3: CASSFSTGYYGYTF; DNA: TGTGCCAGCAGCTTTTCGACAGGGTACTATGGCTACACCTTC
V: TRBV7-2; D: .; J: TRBJ1-2; size: .; CDR3: CASSLGLGPFYGYTF; DNA: TGTGCCAGCAGCTTAGGTTTGGGCCCGTTCTATGGCTACACCTTC
V: TRBV29-1; D: TRBD1; J: TRBJ1-3; size: .; CDR3: CSVRGQVDSGNTIYF; DNA: TGCAGCGTCCGAGGACAGGTAGACTCTGGAAACACCATATATTTT
V: TRBV18; D: TRBD2; J: TRBJ2-7; size: .; CDR3: CASSPSGGPYEQYF; DNA: TGTGCCAGCTCACCTAGCGGGGGTCCCTACGAGCAGTACTTC
V: TRBV5-1; D: .; J: TRBJ1-1; size: .; CDR3: CASSELGVTEAFF; DNA: TGCGCCAGCAGTGAGTTGGGCGTGACTGAAGCTTTCTTT
V: TRBV19; D: .; J: TRBJ2-3; size: .; CDR3: CASTPGAGVTTDTQYF; DNA: TGTGCCAGTACCCCAGGGGCGGGGGTGACCACAGATACGCAGTATTTT
V: TRBV5-1; D: .; J: TRBJ1-2; size: .; CDR3: CASSLVAGGDGYTF; DNA: TGCGCCAGCAGCTTGGTAGCAGGAGGTGATGGCTACACCTTC
V: TRBV9; D: .; J: TRBJ2-1; size: .; CDR3: CASSVGGLLTYNEQFF; DNA: TGTGCCAGCAGCGTAGGCGGCCTGCTCACCTACAATGAGCAGTTCTTC
V: TRBV18; D: TRBD2; J: TRBJ2-3; size: .; CDR3: CASSPVASGGPSTDTQYF; DNA: TGTGCCAGCTCACCGGTGGCTAGCGGGGGCCCTAGCACAGATACGCAGTATTTT
V: TRBV7-9; D: .; J: TRBJ1-3; size: .; CDR3: CASGLGGSSIYF; DNA: TGTGCCAGCGGATTGGGAGGCTCCTCCATATATTTT
V: TRBV7-2; D: TRBD1; J: TRBJ1-5; size: .; CDR3: CASRLRQGEPQHF; DNA: TGTGCCAGCAGATTACGACAGGGAGAGCCCCAGCATTTT
V: TRBV11-1; D: TRBD1; J: TRBJ2-7; size: .; CDR3: CASSTTGGSYEQYF; DNA: TGTGCCAGCAGCACAACAGGGGGCTCCTACGAGCAGTACTTC
V: TRBV28; D: TRBD1; J: TRBJ2-2; size: .; CDR3: CASSLGTGASGGELFF; DNA: TGTGCCAGCAGTCTCGGGACAGGGGCCTCGGGCGGGGAGCTGTTTTTT